This is a list of T cell receptor beta chains from one sample in a study of cytomegalovirus exposure and HLA in healthy donors. Method: immunoSEQ multiplex PCR; TCRdb's copy keeps in-frame clones and lacks some. The sample includes around 150,000 clones, roughly 80% of them seen just once. Sequencing was carried out using PBMCs. These receptors came from a woman aged 25 to 39 in good health and CMV-seropositive. Both conserved end residues are trimmed from each CDR3. Fields, in order: clone size, V gene, J gene, CDR3 protein. Part of the rows lack a size; the others show once, few, many or a class for expanded clones.

clone_size: .; v_call: TRBV6-5; j_call: TRBJ1-2; cdr3_aa: ASSYSGTARDGYT
clone_size: .; v_call: TRBV7-9; j_call: TRBJ2-7; cdr3_aa: ASSLGRGTSYEQY
clone_size: .; v_call: TRBV7-6; j_call: TRBJ2-2; cdr3_aa: ASSLASGGITGELF
clone_size: .; v_call: TRBV5-1; j_call: TRBJ1-2; cdr3_aa: ASSLGSGQGTDGYT
clone_size: .; v_call: TRBV30; j_call: TRBJ2-2; cdr3_aa: AWSVLGGGELF
clone_size: .; v_call: TRBV28; j_call: TRBJ2-7; cdr3_aa: ASSSRVGGGGYEQY
clone_size: .; v_call: TRBV2; j_call: TRBJ1-6; cdr3_aa: ASRPADSPLH
clone_size: .; v_call: TRBV5-6; j_call: TRBJ1-1; cdr3_aa: ASSGGTVLYAEAF
clone_size: .; v_call: TRBV6-1; j_call: TRBJ1-6; cdr3_aa: ASSPLLSSPLH
clone_size: .; v_call: TRBV5-8; j_call: TRBJ1-4; cdr3_aa: ASSANKKLF
clone_size: once; v_call: TRBV5-4; j_call: TRBJ1-4; cdr3_aa: ASSLGGNEKLF
clone_size: .; v_call: TRBV18; j_call: TRBJ2-2; cdr3_aa: ASSPRQGNTGELF
clone_size: once; v_call: TRBV5-1; j_call: TRBJ1-2; cdr3_aa: ASGSGGGYT
clone_size: .; v_call: TRBV9; j_call: TRBJ1-6; cdr3_aa: ASSPTGSSYNSPLH
clone_size: .; v_call: TRBV18; j_call: TRBJ1-5; cdr3_aa: ASSYLLQGPLANQPQH
clone_size: .; v_call: TRBV30; j_call: TRBJ2-2; cdr3_aa: AWTTFLTSGGGTGELF
clone_size: .; v_call: TRBV5-6; j_call: TRBJ1-2; cdr3_aa: ASSLAGTGYGYT
clone_size: .; v_call: TRBV13; j_call: TRBJ2-7; cdr3_aa: ASSLGRSTYEQY
clone_size: .; v_call: TRBV29-1; j_call: TRBJ2-7; cdr3_aa: SVAKGPGGWEQY
clone_size: .; v_call: TRBV7-9; j_call: TRBJ1-6; cdr3_aa: ASNPGQTRFNSPLH
clone_size: once; v_call: TRBV4-2; j_call: TRBJ1-3; cdr3_aa: ASKEYSGNTIY
clone_size: .; v_call: TRBV6-6; j_call: TRBJ1-5; cdr3_aa: ASSLRVTEPQH
clone_size: .; v_call: TRBV7-8; j_call: TRBJ1-5; cdr3_aa: ASSTREPNQPQH
clone_size: .; v_call: TRBV7-8; j_call: TRBJ1-2; cdr3_aa: ASSFPAGGVSGYT
clone_size: .; v_call: TRBV5-1; j_call: TRBJ2-3; cdr3_aa: ASSLEGGGDYTDTQY
clone_size: few; v_call: TRBV7-8; j_call: TRBJ2-7; cdr3_aa: ASSLRTGRAYEQY
clone_size: .; v_call: TRBV6-5; j_call: TRBJ1-2; cdr3_aa: ASSSHYGYT
clone_size: .; v_call: TRBV30; j_call: TRBJ1-1; cdr3_aa: AWSSGLGWTGQAF
clone_size: .; v_call: TRBV10-3; j_call: TRBJ2-1; cdr3_aa: AIGTALSYNEQF
clone_size: few; v_call: TRBV10-1; j_call: TRBJ1-5; cdr3_aa: ASSVGTGGHQPQH
clone_size: .; v_call: TRBV27; j_call: TRBJ2-7; cdr3_aa: ASRQAVSGYEQY
clone_size: .; v_call: TRBV5-1; j_call: TRBJ2-4; cdr3_aa: ASGGGTGLAKNIQY
clone_size: .; v_call: TRBV10-3; j_call: TRBJ2-3; cdr3_aa: AIRVAASTDTQY
clone_size: .; v_call: TRBV13; j_call: TRBJ1-2; cdr3_aa: ASSRGSYGYT
clone_size: .; v_call: TRBV5-1; j_call: TRBJ2-7; cdr3_aa: ASSPDSWEQY
clone_size: .; v_call: TRBV30; j_call: TRBJ2-2; cdr3_aa: AWQGGPNTGELF
clone_size: .; v_call: TRBV4-3; j_call: TRBJ2-3; cdr3_aa: ASSQSIEDTQY
clone_size: .; v_call: TRBV10-3; j_call: TRBJ1-5; cdr3_aa: AISGTGDQPQH
clone_size: once; v_call: TRBV28; j_call: TRBJ2-3; cdr3_aa: ASSRQGWTQY
clone_size: .; v_call: TRBV9; j_call: TRBJ2-5; cdr3_aa: ASSLLAGVEETQY
clone_size: .; v_call: TRBV10-1; j_call: TRBJ2-1; cdr3_aa: ASSPGTGRTCNEQF
clone_size: .; v_call: TRBV30; j_call: TRBJ1-2; cdr3_aa: AWSRSGRIRYGYT
clone_size: .; v_call: TRBV28; j_call: TRBJ2-1; cdr3_aa: ASSSRGGHNEQF
clone_size: .; v_call: TRBV4-2; j_call: TRBJ1-4; cdr3_aa: ASSQDRDRPNEKLF
clone_size: .; v_call: TRBV7-9; j_call: TRBJ1-2; cdr3_aa: ASSLGGQRNT
clone_size: .; v_call: TRBV11-2; j_call: TRBJ2-1; cdr3_aa: ASSLWINLGTGGNEQF
clone_size: .; v_call: TRBV4-3; j_call: TRBJ1-6; cdr3_aa: ASSQDWEGMENSPLH
clone_size: once; v_call: TRBV5-5; j_call: TRBJ2-1; cdr3_aa: ASRWTSGALTEQF
clone_size: .; v_call: TRBV7-3; j_call: TRBJ1-1; cdr3_aa: ASSLQGDTEAF
clone_size: .; v_call: TRBV27; j_call: TRBJ2-7; cdr3_aa: ASSLGGAPPYEQY
clone_size: once; v_call: TRBV10-3; j_call: TRBJ1-2; cdr3_aa: AIRDSFFYGYT
clone_size: .; v_call: TRBV4-3; j_call: TRBJ1-4; cdr3_aa: ASTRGQVGEKLF
clone_size: .; v_call: TRBV5-1; j_call: TRBJ1-4; cdr3_aa: ASSARDRGRGEKLF
clone_size: .; v_call: TRBV28; j_call: TRBJ1-1; cdr3_aa: ASTPLLYRDTEAF